The T cell receptor (beta chain) under discussion was sequenced for a study of PD-1 blockade in classical Hodgkin lymphoma. Broader study findings: Lower baseline TCR diversity marked trial partial responders and progressors. By cycle point C4D1, TCR diversity had risen significantly in CD4+ cells (but not CD8+ cells). Baseline TCR diversity was reportedly lower in newly diagnosed patients than healthy donors. Factors driving the repertoire differences, possibly disease activity or prior therapy, remain undefined.

TCRdb's table, derived via immunoSEQ multiplex PCR, lists solely in-frame clones and lacks some. This repertoire shows about 33,000 clones, under 75% found once; its top ten account for under 4.5%. This sample's time point: cycle 4 day 1 (C4D1), after 6 weeks of nivolumab. Every patient had relapsed following autologous stem cell transplantation, and cohorts differed in brentuximab vedotin exposure. Of note for this clone: Its target is unknown.

The CDR3 totals 14 residues. Per germline, CDR1 SNHLY and CDR2 FYNNEI. V dropped 8 bases and J dropped 1 base, with 14 bases sitting between them. The receptor was derived from a human donor with classical Hodgkin lymphoma. The source was peripheral blood mononuclear cells (PBMCs), collected before the fourth cycle of nivolumab. The chain carries TRBV2 and TRBJ1-1, with D possibly matching TRBD1 (5 bases). The CDR3 DNA follows: TGTGCCAGCCGGCTCTTCCAGGGGAACACTGAAGCTTTCTTT. Its protein is CASRLFQGNTEAFF. The variable domain in full, completed from reference TRBV2 and TRBJ1-1, reads EPEVTQTPSHQVTQMGQEVILRCVPISNHLYFYWYRQILGQKVEFLVSFYNNEISEKSEIFDDQFSVERPDGSNFTLKIRSTKLEDSAMYFCASRLFQGNTEAFFGQGTRLTVV.